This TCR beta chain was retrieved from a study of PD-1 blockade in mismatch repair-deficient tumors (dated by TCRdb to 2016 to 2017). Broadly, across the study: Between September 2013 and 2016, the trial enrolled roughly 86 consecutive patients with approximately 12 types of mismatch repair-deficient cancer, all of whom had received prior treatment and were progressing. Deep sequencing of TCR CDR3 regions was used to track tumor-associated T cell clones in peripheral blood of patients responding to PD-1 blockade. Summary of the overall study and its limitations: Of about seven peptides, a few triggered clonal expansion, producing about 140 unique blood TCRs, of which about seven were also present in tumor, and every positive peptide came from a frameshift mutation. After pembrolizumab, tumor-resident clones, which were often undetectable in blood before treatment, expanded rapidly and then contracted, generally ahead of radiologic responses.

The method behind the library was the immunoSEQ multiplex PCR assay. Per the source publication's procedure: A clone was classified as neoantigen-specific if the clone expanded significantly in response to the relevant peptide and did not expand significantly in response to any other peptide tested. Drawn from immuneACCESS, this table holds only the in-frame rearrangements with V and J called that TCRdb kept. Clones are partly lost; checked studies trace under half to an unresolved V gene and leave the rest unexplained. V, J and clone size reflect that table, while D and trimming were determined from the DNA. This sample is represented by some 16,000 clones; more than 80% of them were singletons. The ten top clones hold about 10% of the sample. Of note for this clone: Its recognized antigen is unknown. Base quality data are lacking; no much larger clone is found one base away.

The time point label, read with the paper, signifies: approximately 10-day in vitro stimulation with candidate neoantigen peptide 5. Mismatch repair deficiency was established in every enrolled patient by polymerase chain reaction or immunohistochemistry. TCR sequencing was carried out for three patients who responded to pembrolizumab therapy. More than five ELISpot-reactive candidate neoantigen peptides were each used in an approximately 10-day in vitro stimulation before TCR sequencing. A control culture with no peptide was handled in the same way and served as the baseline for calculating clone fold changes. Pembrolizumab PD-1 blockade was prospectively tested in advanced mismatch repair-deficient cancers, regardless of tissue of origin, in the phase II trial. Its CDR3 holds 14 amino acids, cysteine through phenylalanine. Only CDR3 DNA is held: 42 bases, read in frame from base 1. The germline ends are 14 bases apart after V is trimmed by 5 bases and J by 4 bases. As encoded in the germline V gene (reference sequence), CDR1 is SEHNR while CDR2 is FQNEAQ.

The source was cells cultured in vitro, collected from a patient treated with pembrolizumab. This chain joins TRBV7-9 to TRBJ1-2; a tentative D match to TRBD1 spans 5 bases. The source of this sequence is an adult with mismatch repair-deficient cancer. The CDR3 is CASSPNLGGYGYTF. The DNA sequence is TGTGCCAGCAGCCCAAATTTGGGGGGCTATGGCTACACCTTC.